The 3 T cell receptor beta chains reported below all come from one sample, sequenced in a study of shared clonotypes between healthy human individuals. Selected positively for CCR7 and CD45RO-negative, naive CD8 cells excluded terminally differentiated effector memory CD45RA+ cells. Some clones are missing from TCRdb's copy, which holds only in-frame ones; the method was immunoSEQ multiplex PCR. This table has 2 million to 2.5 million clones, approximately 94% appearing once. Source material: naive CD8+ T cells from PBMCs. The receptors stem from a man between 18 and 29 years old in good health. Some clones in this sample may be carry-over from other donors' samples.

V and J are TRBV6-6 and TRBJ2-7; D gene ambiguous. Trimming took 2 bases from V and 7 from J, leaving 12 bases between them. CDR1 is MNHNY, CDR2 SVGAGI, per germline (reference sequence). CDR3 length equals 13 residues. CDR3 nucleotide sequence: TGTGCCAGCAGTTACGTATGGGAAAGAGAGCAGTACTTC. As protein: CASSYVWEREQYF.

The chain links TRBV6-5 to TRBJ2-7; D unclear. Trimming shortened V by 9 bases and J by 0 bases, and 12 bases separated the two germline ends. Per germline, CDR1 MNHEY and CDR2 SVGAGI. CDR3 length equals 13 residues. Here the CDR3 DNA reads TGTGCCAGTTCTGAAAGAATCTCCTACGAGCAGTACTTC. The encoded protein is CASSERISYEQYF.

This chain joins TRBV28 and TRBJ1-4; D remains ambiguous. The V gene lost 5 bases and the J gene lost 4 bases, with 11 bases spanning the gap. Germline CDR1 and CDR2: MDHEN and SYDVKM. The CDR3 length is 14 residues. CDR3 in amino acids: CASSPGRLNEKLFF. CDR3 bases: TGTGCCAGCAGTCCAGGACGGCTTAATGAAAAACTGTTTTTT.